The 4 T cell receptor beta chains below come from one sample, sequenced in a study of shared clonotypes between healthy human individuals. The table came from immunoSEQ multiplex PCR; TCRdb's copy has only in-frame clones and leaves some out. The sample lists under 650,000 clones, 95% to 97% occurring once. The specimen was naive CD4+ T cells sorted from blood. The subset was: CD45RA+ positively selected. These receptor sequences come from a woman in her twenties or thirties in good health.

The chain has TRBV18 and TRBJ2-1; 10 positions match TRBD2. The J segment lost 0 bases and the V segment lost 5 bases, leaving 1 base of the junction unmatched. Per the germline V gene, CDR1 is KGHSH and CDR2 is LQKENI. The CDR3 totals 15 residues. The CDR3: CASSSSGSSYNEQFF. CDR3 in DNA: TGTGCCAGCTCATCTAGCGGGAGCTCCTACAATGAGCAGTTCTTC.

This chain joins TRBV6-1 and TRBJ2-2; unclear D gene. Trimming stripped 1 base from V and 1 base from J, with 7 bases between. Germline V gene sequence: CDR1 MNHNS, CDR2 SASEGT. The CDR3 contains 15 residues. CDR3 sequence reads: CASSEVGWNTGELFF. The CDR3 DNA reads as TGTGCCAGCAGTGAAGTAGGGTGGAACACCGGGGAGCTGTTTTTT.

This CDR3 is CAWSEVSTQYF. CDR3 in DNA: TGTGCCTGGAGTGAAGTGAGTACGCAGTATTTT. This rearrangement joins TRBV30 to TRBJ2-3; D ambiguous. This CDR3 comprises 11 residues. Germline-derived CDR1 and CDR2 are GTSNPN and SVGIG (reference sequence). V was trimmed by 1 base and J by 8 bases, leaving 7 bases between them.

DNA of the CDR3: TGTGCCAGCTCCCCAACTCCGGCCGGAAACACCATATATTTT. This codes for CASSPTPAGNTIYF. This chain connects TRBV18 to TRBJ1-3; D not resolved. With 6 bases removed from V and 4 bases from J, the gap between germline ends came to 13 bases. Germline-derived CDR1 and CDR2 are KGHSH and LQKENI. This CDR3 has 14 residues.